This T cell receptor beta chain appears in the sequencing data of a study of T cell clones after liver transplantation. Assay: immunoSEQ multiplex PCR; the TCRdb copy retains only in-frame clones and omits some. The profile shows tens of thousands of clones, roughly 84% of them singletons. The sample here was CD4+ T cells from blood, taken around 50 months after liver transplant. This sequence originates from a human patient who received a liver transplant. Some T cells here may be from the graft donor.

The CDR3 loop reads CASKVWAPYEQYF. CDR3 nucleotides: TGTGCCAGTAAGGTTTGGGCCCCCTACGAGCAGTACTTC. V usage is TRBV19 and J usage is TRBJ2-7; unclear D gene. Trimming removed 7 bases at V and 2 bases at J, with 12 bases between. The CDR3 is 13 amino acids. Germline-derived CDR1 and CDR2 are LNHDA and SQIVND (reference sequence).